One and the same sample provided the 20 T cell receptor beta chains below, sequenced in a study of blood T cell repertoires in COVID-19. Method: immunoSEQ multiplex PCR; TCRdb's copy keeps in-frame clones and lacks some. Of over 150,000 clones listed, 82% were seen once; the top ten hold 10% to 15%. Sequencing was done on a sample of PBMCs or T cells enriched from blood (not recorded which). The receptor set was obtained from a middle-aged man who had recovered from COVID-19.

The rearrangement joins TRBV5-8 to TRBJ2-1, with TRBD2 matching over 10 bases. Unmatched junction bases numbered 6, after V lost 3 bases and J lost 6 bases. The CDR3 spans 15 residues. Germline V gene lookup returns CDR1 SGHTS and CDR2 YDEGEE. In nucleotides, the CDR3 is TGTGCCAGCAGCTCCTGGGGGACTAGCGCCAATGAGCAGTTCTTC. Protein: CASSSWGTSANEQFF. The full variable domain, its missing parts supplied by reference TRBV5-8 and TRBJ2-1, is EAGVTQSPTHLIKTRGQQATLRCSPISGHTSVYWYQQALGLGLQFLLWYDEGEERNRGNFPPRFSGRQFPNYSSELNVNALELEDSALYLCASSSWGTSANEQFFGPGTRLTVL.

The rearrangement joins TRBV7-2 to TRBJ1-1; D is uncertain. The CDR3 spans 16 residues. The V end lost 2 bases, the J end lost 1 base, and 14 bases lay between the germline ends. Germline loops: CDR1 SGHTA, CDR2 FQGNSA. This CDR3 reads CASSLNASPGNTEAFF. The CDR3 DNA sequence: TGTGCCAGCAGCTTAAACGCCAGCCCGGGGAACACTGAAGCTTTCTTT.

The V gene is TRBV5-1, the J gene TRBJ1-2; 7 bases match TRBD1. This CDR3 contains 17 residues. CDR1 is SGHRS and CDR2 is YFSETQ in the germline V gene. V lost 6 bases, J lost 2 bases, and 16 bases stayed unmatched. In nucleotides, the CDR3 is TGCGCCAGCACTCCCGGGACAGAGTATTTACGGAACTATGGCTACACCTTC. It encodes CASTPGTEYLRNYGYTF.

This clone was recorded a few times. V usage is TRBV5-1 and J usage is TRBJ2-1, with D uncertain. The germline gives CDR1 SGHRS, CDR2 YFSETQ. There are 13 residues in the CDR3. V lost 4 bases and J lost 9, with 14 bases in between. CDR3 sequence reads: CASSPRTSGEQFF. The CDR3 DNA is TGCGCCAGCAGCCCCCGTACGAGTGGTGAGCAGTTCTTC.

CDR3 DNA sequence: TGTGCCAGCAGTCCGCGGGACGGAGATCTATATGGCTACACCTTC. This codes for CASSPRDGDLYGYTF. The gene calls are TRBV6-6 and TRBJ1-2, with a possible D match to TRBD1 (5 bases). The CDR3 is made up of 15 amino acids. Between the trimmed V and J ends, which lost 5 bases and 5 bases, there was a span of 18 bases. Germline-derived CDR1 and CDR2 are MNHNY and SVGAGI (reference sequence).

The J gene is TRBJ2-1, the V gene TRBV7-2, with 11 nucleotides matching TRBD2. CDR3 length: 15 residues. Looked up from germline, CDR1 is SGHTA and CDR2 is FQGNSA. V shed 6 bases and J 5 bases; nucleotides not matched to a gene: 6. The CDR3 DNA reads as TGTGCCAGCAGGGTAGCGGGAGGGCCCAACAATGAGCAGTTCTTC. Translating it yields CASRVAGGPNNEQFF.

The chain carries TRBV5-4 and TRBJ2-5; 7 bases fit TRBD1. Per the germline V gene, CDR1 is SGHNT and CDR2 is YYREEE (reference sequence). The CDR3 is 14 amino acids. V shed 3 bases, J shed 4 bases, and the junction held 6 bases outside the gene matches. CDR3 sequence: CASSYGQVGETQYF. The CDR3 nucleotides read TGTGCCAGCAGCTACGGACAGGTAGGAGAGACCCAGTACTTC.

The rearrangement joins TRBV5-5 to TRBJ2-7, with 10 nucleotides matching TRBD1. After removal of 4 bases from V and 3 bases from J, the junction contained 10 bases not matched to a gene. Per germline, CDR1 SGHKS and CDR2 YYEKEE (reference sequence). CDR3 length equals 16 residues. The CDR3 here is CASSGSGTGAFYEQYF. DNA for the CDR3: TGTGCCAGCAGCGGATCCGGGACAGGGGCTTTCTACGAGCAGTACTTC.

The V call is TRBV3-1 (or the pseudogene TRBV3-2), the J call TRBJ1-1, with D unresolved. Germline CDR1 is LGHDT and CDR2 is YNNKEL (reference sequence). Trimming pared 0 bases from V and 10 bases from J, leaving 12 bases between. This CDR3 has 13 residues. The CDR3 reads CASSQDRPSGAFF. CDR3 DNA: TGTGCCAGCAGCCAAGATAGGCCCAGCGGAGCTTTCTTT.

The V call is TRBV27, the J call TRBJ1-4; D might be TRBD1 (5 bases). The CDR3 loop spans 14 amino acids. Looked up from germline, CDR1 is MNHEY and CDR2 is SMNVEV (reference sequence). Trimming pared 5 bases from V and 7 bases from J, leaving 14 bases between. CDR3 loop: CASSPSQGSEKLFF. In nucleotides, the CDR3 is TGTGCCAGCAGTCCCTCCCAGGGAAGTGAAAAACTGTTTTTT.

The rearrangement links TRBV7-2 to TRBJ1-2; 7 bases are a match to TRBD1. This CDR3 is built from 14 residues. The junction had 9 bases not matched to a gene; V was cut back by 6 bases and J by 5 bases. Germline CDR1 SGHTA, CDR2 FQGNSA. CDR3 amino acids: CASSRGQNLYGYTF. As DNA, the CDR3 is TGTGCCAGCAGTAGGGGACAGAATCTTTATGGCTACACCTTC.

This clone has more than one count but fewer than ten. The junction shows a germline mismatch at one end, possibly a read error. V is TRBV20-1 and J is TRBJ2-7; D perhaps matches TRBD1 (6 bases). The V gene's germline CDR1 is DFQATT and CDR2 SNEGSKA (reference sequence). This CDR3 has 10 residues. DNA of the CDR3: TGCAGTGCTCAGAGGGGGACGGAGGTCTTC. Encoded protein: CSAQRGTEVF.

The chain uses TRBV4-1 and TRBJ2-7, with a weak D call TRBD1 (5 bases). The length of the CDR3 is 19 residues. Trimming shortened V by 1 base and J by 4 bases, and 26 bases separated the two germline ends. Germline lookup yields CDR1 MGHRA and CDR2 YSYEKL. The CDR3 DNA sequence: TGCGCCAGCAGCCAAGTCCCGTATTTGGGGCGACAGAGCCATTACGAGCAGTACTTC. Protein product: CASSQVPYLGRQSHYEQYF.

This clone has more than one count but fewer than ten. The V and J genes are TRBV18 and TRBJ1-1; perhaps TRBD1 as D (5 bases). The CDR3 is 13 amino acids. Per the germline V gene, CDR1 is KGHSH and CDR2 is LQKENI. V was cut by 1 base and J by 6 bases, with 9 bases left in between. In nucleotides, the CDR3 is TGTGCCAGCTCACCACAGGGGAGGTCTGAAGCTTTCTTT. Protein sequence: CASSPQGRSEAFF.

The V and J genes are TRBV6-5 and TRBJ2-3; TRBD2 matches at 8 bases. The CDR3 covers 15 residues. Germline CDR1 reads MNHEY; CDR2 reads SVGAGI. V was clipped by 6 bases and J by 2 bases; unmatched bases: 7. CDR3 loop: CASRYSGIPTDTQYF. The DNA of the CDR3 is TGTGCCAGCAGGTATAGCGGGATCCCCACAGATACGCAGTATTTT.

The CDR3 DNA follows: TGTGCCAGTAGTAGGGGCACGGGACTAGCGGGAGTCGGCACCGGGGAGCTGTTTTTT. This translates into CASSRGTGLAGVGTGELFF. The rearrangement links TRBV19 to TRBJ2-2, with 14 bases aligning to TRBD2. The J segment lost 4 bases and the V segment lost 4 bases, leaving 11 bases of the junction unmatched. Germline assignment: CDR1 LNHDA and CDR2 SQIVND (reference sequence). This CDR3 spans 19 amino acids.

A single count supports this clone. CDR3 region: CASSQVIGSTYEQYF. CDR3 in DNA: TGCGCCAGCAGCCAAGTTATCGGGTCTACCTACGAGCAGTACTTC. The chain carries TRBV4-3 and TRBJ2-7; D is unresolved. Germline V gene lookup returns CDR1 LGHNA and CDR2 YSLEER. This CDR3 region has 15 residues. V was clipped by 1 base and J by 2 bases, with 12 bases between them.

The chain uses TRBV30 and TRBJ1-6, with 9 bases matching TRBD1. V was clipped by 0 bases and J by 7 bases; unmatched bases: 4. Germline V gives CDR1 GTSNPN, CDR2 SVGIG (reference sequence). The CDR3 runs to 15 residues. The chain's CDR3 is CAWSVLTGGNSPLHF. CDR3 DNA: TGTGCCTGGAGTGTACTGACAGGGGGGAATTCACCCCTCCACTTT.

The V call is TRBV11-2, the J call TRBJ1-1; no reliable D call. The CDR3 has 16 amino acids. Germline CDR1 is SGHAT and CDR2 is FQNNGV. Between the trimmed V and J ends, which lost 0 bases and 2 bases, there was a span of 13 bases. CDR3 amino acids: CASSLDPRGPNTEAFF. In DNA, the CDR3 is TGTGCCAGCAGCTTAGACCCCCGGGGTCCAAACACTGAAGCTTTCTTT.

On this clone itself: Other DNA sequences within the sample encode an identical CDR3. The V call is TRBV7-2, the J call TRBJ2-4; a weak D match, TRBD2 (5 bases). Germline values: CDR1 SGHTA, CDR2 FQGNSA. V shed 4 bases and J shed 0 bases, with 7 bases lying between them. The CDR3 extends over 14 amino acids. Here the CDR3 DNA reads TGTGCCAGCAGCTCCGGAGGAGCCAAAAACATTCAGTACTTC. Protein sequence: CASSSGGAKNIQYF. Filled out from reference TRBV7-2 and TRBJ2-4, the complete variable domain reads GAGVSQSPSNKVTEKGKDVELRCDPISGHTALYWYRQSLGQGLEFLIYFQGNSAPDKSGLPSDRFSAERTGGSVSTLTIQRTQQEDSAVYLCASSSGGAKNIQYFGAGTRLSVL.